A single sample gave rise to the 18 T cell receptor beta chains below, sequenced in a study of breast tumors, draining lymph nodes, adjacent tissues. TCRdb reanalysed the multiplex PCR reads using MiXCR and keeps one entry per CDR3 protein. The data hold 70,000 to 85,000 distinct CDR3 sequences, with roughly 19% observed a single time. Axillary draining lymph nodes of breast cancer patients supplied the node samples. Sequenced sample: axillary lymph node tissue. These receptors came from a female donor with breast cancer. Some clones in this sample may be carry-over from other donors' samples.

This clonotype has a count of ten or more. This chain uses TRBV9 with TRBJ2-2, with unresolved D. CDR3 length equals 13 residues. Germline CDR1 SGDLS, CDR2 YYNGEE. The V end was cut by 6 bases, the J end by 1 base, with 7 bases between. CDR3 protein: CASKAGNTGELFF. The CDR3 DNA follows: TGTGCCAGCAAAGCAGGGAACACCGGGGAGCTGTTTTTT.

CDR3 residues: CASSQSYYGYTF. The CDR3 DNA reads as TGTGCCAGTAGTCAATCCTACTATGGCTACACCTTC. This chain uses TRBV19 with TRBJ1-2; D unresolved. V was trimmed by 5 bases and J by 3 bases, leaving 7 bases between them. Germline CDR1 is LNHDA and CDR2 is SQIVND (reference sequence). This CDR3 has 12 residues.

In its sample, this clonotype was seen many times. J is TRBJ1-6 and V is TRBV30; D gene ambiguous. Germline CDR1 reads GTSNPN; CDR2 reads SVGIG (reference sequence). The CDR3 has 12 amino acids. V lost 7 bases and J 9 bases, leaving 13 bases between the germline ends. Written as DNA, the CDR3 is TGTGCCTCACTCTTCACGGGTTCACCCCTCCACTTT. It specifies CASLFTGSPLHF.

This clonotype was counted at least ten times. The chain combines TRBV5-1 with TRBJ2-3; tentative D call: TRBD1 (5 bases). The germline V and J ends were trimmed by 0 bases and 4 bases, with 12 bases remaining between them. Germline assignment: CDR1 SGHRS and CDR2 YFSETQ. There are 15 residues in the CDR3. CDR3 sequence (DNA): TGCGCCAGCAGCTTGGCAGGGAAGTCCGCAGATACGCAGTATTTT. Protein: CASSLAGKSADTQYF.

This clonotype was picked up a small number of times. It may be a read error: a sequence one base away is much more abundant. The V gene is TRBV5-1, the J gene TRBJ2-7; 13 nucleotides line up with TRBD2. There are 15 residues in the CDR3. Germline V gene data show CDR1 as SGHRS and CDR2 as YFSETQ. V lost 5 bases to trimming and J lost 4 bases; unmatched junction nucleotides: 6. The CDR3 sequence is CASRTGTSGVYEQYF. As DNA, the CDR3 is TGCGCCAGCAGAACCGGGACTAGCGGGGTTTACGAGCAGTACTTC. The full variable domain, its missing parts supplied by reference TRBV5-1 and TRBJ2-7, is KAGVTQTPRYLIKTRGQQVTLSCSPISGHRSVSWYQQTPGQGLQFLFEYFSETQRNKGNFPGRFSGRQFSNSRSEMNVSTLELGDSALYLCASRTGTSGVYEQYFGPGTRLTVT.

The table lists this clonotype with many counts. The DNA for the CDR3 is TGCAGTGCTAGCCACCGTCGAGGGGTGCCCCAGCATTTT. Translated: CSASHRRGVPQHF. The V gene is TRBV20-1, the J gene TRBJ1-5, with D tentatively TRBD1 (5 bases). This CDR3 is 13 amino acids long. The germline CDR1 and CDR2 sequences are DFQATT and SNEGSKA (reference sequence). Trimming removed 3 bases at V and 9 bases at J, with 15 bases between.

There are many counts of this clonotype. The chain recombines TRBV29-1 with TRBJ2-3; unclear D gene. The length of the CDR3 is 11 residues. The ends were cut back, 6 bases at V and 0 bases at J, with 4 bases in the middle. Germline V lookup: CDR1 SQVTM, CDR2 ANQGSEA. The CDR3 nucleotides read TGCAGCGTAACTAGCACAGATACGCAGTATTTT. It is translated as CSVTSTDTQYF.

This clonotype was observed at least ten times. The chain joins TRBV27 to TRBJ2-3, with TRBD2 matching 10 bases. The CDR3 contains 14 residues. The ends lost 6 bases at V and 6 bases at J; junction bases unmatched: 6. In germline, CDR1 is MNHEY, CDR2 SMNVEV (reference sequence). The CDR3 protein is CASRSSGGRDTQYF. CDR3 nucleotide sequence: TGTGCCAGCAGATCTAGCGGGGGCCGGGATACGCAGTATTTT.

The chain combines TRBV6-6 with TRBJ2-3; TRBD1 agrees at 8 bases. The CDR3 contains 13 residues. The germline gives CDR1 MNHNY, CDR2 SVGAGI (reference sequence). V shed 4 bases and J 7 bases; nucleotides not matched to a gene: 4. The CDR3 sequence is CASSLDRAYTQYF. The CDR3 DNA is TGTGCCAGCAGTTTGGACAGGGCATATACGCAGTATTTT.

J is TRBJ1-1 and V is TRBV7-9; weak D call: TRBD1 (5 bases). V was pared by 5 bases and J by 0 bases, with 16 bases between. This CDR3 is 16 amino acids long. Germline loops: CDR1 SEHNR, CDR2 FQNEAQ (reference sequence). For the CDR3, the DNA is TGTGCCAGCAGCCTTGGGGGATTGCGCATGAACACTGAAGCTTTCTTT. Translation gives CASSLGGLRMNTEAFF.

In the case of this clonotype: With a much larger clone just one base away, this may be a read error. The rearrangement joins TRBV12-3 or TRBV12-4 to TRBJ2-2, with D perhaps TRBD2 (5 bases). The CDR3 length is 14 residues. V was clipped by 8 bases and J by 6 bases, with 16 bases between them. The CDR3 DNA is TGTGCCAGCTCCTTGGCGGAGGTTGCCGGGGAGCTGTTTTTT. It translates to CASSLAEVAGELFF.

This clonotype has at least ten counts. This sequence joins TRBV6-1 and TRBJ2-7; D perhaps matches TRBD2 (6 bases). Germline V gene sequence: CDR1 MNHNS, CDR2 SASEGT. This CDR3 comprises 13 residues. The V end lost 6 bases, the J end lost 0 bases, and 9 bases lay between the germline ends. The DNA for the CDR3 is TGTGCCAGCAGCTCCGGGGGCTCCTACGAGCAGTACTTC. It encodes CASSSGGSYEQYF.

This clonotype was recorded many times. V and J are TRBV2 and TRBJ2-5, with D unclear. V lost 8 bases and J 4 bases, leaving 11 bases between the germline ends. CDR3 length equals 12 residues. Germline-derived CDR1 and CDR2 are SNHLY and FYNNEI. The CDR3 bases are TGTGCCAGCGACGAGGCCGTAGAGACCCAGTACTTC. Residues: CASDEAVETQYF.

As regards this clonotype: Since a much larger clone is just one base distant, this may be a read error. The rearrangement uses TRBV2 and TRBJ2-1; D might be TRBD2 (6 bases). Germline V CDR1 and CDR2: SNHLY, FYNNEI. The CDR3 length is 15 residues. In DNA, the CDR3 is TGTGCCAGCACCATTAGCGGACTCTCCTACAATAAGCAGTTCTTC. Amino acids: CASTISGLSYNKQFF.

This clonotype came up many times. The chain carries TRBV4-2 and TRBJ2-1; no clear D gene. Per germline, CDR1 LGHNA and CDR2 YNFKEQ. CDR3 size: 15 residues. V lost 7 bases and J lost 0, with 13 bases in between. The CDR3 reads CASTRDQSSYNEQFF. The CDR3 coding sequence is TGTGCCAGCACTCGTGACCAGAGCTCCTACAATGAGCAGTTCTTC.

This rearrangement joins TRBV4-3 to TRBJ1-1; D not resolved. CDR3 length equals 13 residues. Per germline, CDR1 LGHNA and CDR2 YSLEER. V was cut by 3 bases and J by 1 base, with 6 bases left in between. The CDR3 sequence is CASSQAKNTEAFF. DNA for the CDR3: TGCGCCAGCAGCCAGGCCAAGAACACTGAAGCTTTCTTT.

This chain uses TRBV18 with TRBJ2-6; no clear D gene. The V end was cut by 6 bases, the J end by 3 bases, with 9 bases between. Germline-derived CDR1 and CDR2 are KGHSH and LQKENI. CDR3 size: 14 residues. CDR3 coding DNA: TGTGCCAGCTCCCCTACAGTTGGGGCCAACGTCCTGACTTTC. Translated, it gives CASSPTVGANVLTF.

The sample holds many counts of this clonotype. This chain uses TRBV4-2 with TRBJ2-7, with D maybe TRBD1 (5 bases). CDR3 length: 15 amino acids. Per the germline V gene, CDR1 is LGHNA and CDR2 is YNFKEQ. The V end lost 1 base, the J end lost 9 bases, and 19 bases lay between the germline ends. CDR3 protein: CASSQGATGQWGQYF. Written as DNA, the CDR3 is TGTGCCAGCAGCCAAGGAGCTACAGGCCAGTGGGGGCAGTACTTC.